Below, 10 T cell receptor beta chains from the same sample are listed, as sequenced in a study of identical twins. Each CDR3 protein gets one entry after TCRdb re-called the 5' RACE reads with MiXCR. The sample holds about 920,000 distinct CDR3 sequences, roughly 12% seen once. Separately, the same data were catalogued under a study of yellow fever vaccine responses in identical twins.

What was sequenced was PBMCs. The source of these receptors is a woman in her late teens or twenties in good health.

The gene calls are TRBV20-1 and TRBJ1-6, with D possibly matching TRBD1 (6 bases). Trimming stripped 2 bases from V and 10 bases from J, with 15 bases between. CDR3 length: 14 amino acids. Germline V gives CDR1 DFQATT, CDR2 SNEGSKA (reference sequence). The CDR3 loop is CSARTGGDGSPLHF. The CDR3 DNA reads as TGCAGTGCTAGAACCGGGGGCGACGGCTCACCCCTCCACTTT.

This clonotype was observed a few times. The chain couples TRBV12-3 or TRBV12-4 to TRBJ2-7; 7 bases map to TRBD1. Trimming removed 5 bases from V and 5 bases from J; junction bases left unmatched: 6. The CDR3 is made up of 13 amino acids. The CDR3 reads CASSRQGSDEQYF. CDR3 sequence (DNA): TGTGCCAGCAGTAGACAGGGCTCGGACGAGCAGTACTTC.

This clonotype was counted between two and nine times. The chain joins TRBV20-1 to TRBJ2-5; unclear D gene. CDR3 length: 13 amino acids. Trimming removed 0 bases from V and 0 bases from J, with 5 bases in between. Germline lookup yields CDR1 DFQATT and CDR2 SNEGSKA (reference sequence). The CDR3 DNA reads TGCAGTGCTAGAGATGCCCACCAAGAGACCCAGTACTTC. Protein: CSARDAHQETQYF.

This sequence joins TRBV3-1 and TRBJ1-6; 9 bases agree with TRBD1. The trim removed 0 bases at V and 10 bases at J, leaving 4 bases unmatched. The CDR3 is made up of 15 amino acids. Looked up from germline, CDR1 is LGHDT and CDR2 is YNNKEL (reference sequence). The CDR3 DNA follows: TGTGCCAGCAGCCAAGAACAGGGGGCAAACTCACCCCTCCACTTT. Residues: CASSQEQGANSPLHF.

This clonotype came up a few times. The J gene is TRBJ2-1, the V gene TRBV7-9, with D unresolved. From germline, CDR1 is SEHNR and CDR2 FQNEAQ (reference sequence). Trimming removed 1 base at V and 8 bases at J, with 12 bases between. This CDR3 contains 14 residues. CDR3 sequence (DNA): TGTGCCAGCAGCTTAGGTGAGGATCGGGATGAGCAGTTCTTC. This sequence encodes CASSLGEDRDEQFF.

This clonotype was counted between two and nine times. The chain joins TRBV6-2 or TRBV6-3 to TRBJ2-7; D might be TRBD2 (6 bases). The V end lost 2 bases, the J end lost 2 bases, and 10 bases lay between the germline ends. The CDR3 covers 14 residues. The germline V gene has CDR1 MNHEY and CDR2 SVGEGT. The CDR3 DNA reads as TGTGCCAGCAGTTACGGCGGGGACCCCTACGAGCAGTACTTC. It codes for CASSYGGDPYEQYF.

This clonotype was observed a handful of times. The V gene is TRBV20-1, the J gene TRBJ1-1; D is undetermined. Per germline, CDR1 DFQATT and CDR2 SNEGSKA (reference sequence). The germline V and J ends were trimmed by 1 base and 1 base, with 10 bases remaining between them. This CDR3 is 14 amino acids long. The CDR3 DNA reads as TGCAGTGCTAGAGTCTCAGCTAAGAACACTGAAGCTTTCTTT. It encodes CSARVSAKNTEAFF.

This clonotype was detected only a few times. V and J are TRBV19 and TRBJ2-7; possibly TRBD2 for D (7 bases). This CDR3 is built from 15 residues. Trimming stripped 3 bases from V and 2 bases from J, with 14 bases between. The germline gives CDR1 LNHDA, CDR2 SQIVND (reference sequence). The chain's CDR3 is CASSMRGGPPYEQYV. DNA of the CDR3: TGTGCCAGTAGTATGAGGGGGGGGCCCCCCTACGAGCAGTACGTC.

V usage is TRBV11-2 and J usage is TRBJ1-1; D is ambiguous. Trimming stripped 5 bases from V and 0 bases from J, with 16 bases between. CDR1 is SGHAT and CDR2 is FQNNGV in the germline V gene. This CDR3 is built from 16 residues. Here the CDR3 DNA reads TGTGCCAGCAGCCCGAGACTCTTCCTCATGAACACTGAAGCTTTCTTT. It is translated as CASSPRLFLMNTEAFF.

The chain has TRBV2 and TRBJ2-1, with D perhaps matching TRBD2 (7 bases). The CDR3 consists of 14 residues. The germline V and J ends were trimmed by 11 bases and 5 bases, with 19 bases remaining between them. Germline V gene data show CDR1 as SNHLY and CDR2 as FYNNEI. This CDR3 is CAPRGGGYNNEQFF. CDR3 coding DNA: TGTGCCCCTAGGGGGGGAGGGTATAACAATGAGCAGTTCTTC.